The 30 T cell receptor beta chains listed next were all sequenced from one sample in a study of identical twins. A single record per CDR3 protein comes from TCRdb applying MiXCR to the 5' RACE reads. The sample lists 470,000 or so distinct CDR3 sequences, approximately 25% occurring once. The sample also formed part of further work on T cells expressing NK-cell markers.

The sample consisted of CD4+ T cells sorted from blood. Receptors originate from a woman under 30 in good health.

In this sample, this clonotype turned up many times. The chain employs TRBV27 and TRBJ1-1; D not resolved. The CDR3 has 17 amino acids. Per germline, CDR1 MNHEY and CDR2 SMNVEV (reference sequence). Trimming removed 5 bases from V and 1 base from J, with 20 bases in between. CDR3 region: CASSPTGSSLRNTEAFF. CDR3 sequence (DNA): TGTGCCAGCAGTCCTACGGGCAGCTCCCTAAGGAACACTGAAGCTTTCTTT.

This clonotype was counted a few times. The genes are TRBV12-3 or TRBV12-4 and TRBJ1-1, with TRBD1 as a possible D gene (6 bases). Trimming cost V 8 bases and J 5 bases, with 12 bases left between them. The CDR3 runs to 12 residues. For the CDR3, the DNA is TGTGCCAGCGGGGAGGGGGGAACTGAAGCTTTCTTT. Translating it yields CASGEGGTEAFF.

This clonotype was seen a handful of times. This chain connects TRBV29-1 to TRBJ1-6; D is possibly TRBD1 (5 bases). CDR3 length equals 13 residues. V lost 6 bases to trimming and J lost 10 bases, with 16 bases between them. The germline V gene has CDR1 SQVTM and CDR2 ANQGSEA. CDR3 bases: TGCAGCGTCGGACACAACAAGGGGTCACCCCTCCACTTT. Protein sequence: CSVGHNKGSPLHF.

The V and J genes are TRBV29-1 and TRBJ2-3; TRBD1 matches 8 bases. This CDR3 region has 13 residues. V was clipped by 6 bases and J by 8 bases; unmatched bases: 10. Germline values: CDR1 SQVTM, CDR2 ANQGSEA. The CDR3 DNA sequence: TGCAGCGTCAGGACAGGGACATTAGGTACGCAGTATTTT. Translating it yields CSVRTGTLGTQYF.

The sample holds a few counts of this clonotype. The chain has TRBV7-2 and TRBJ2-3; no definite D call. This CDR3 comprises 13 residues. Looked up from germline, CDR1 is SGHTA and CDR2 is FQGNSA. Trimming shortened V by 5 bases and J by 3 bases, and 9 bases separated the two germline ends. Written as DNA, the CDR3 is TGTGCCAGCAGCACCCGTCGTACAGATACGCAGTATTTT. It specifies CASSTRRTDTQYF.

This clonotype was counted a few times. The chain joins TRBV6-1 to TRBJ1-2; D might be TRBD1 (5 bases). Germline-derived CDR1 and CDR2 are MNHNS and SASEGT. V lost 4 bases to trimming and J lost 1 base, with 13 bases between them. CDR3 length equals 15 residues. The CDR3 loop reads CASSVGGAGNYGYTF. The CDR3 coding sequence is TGTGCCAGCAGTGTCGGGGGAGCGGGTAACTATGGCTACACCTTC.

This clonotype was seen a few times. The chain employs TRBV12-3 or TRBV12-4 and TRBJ1-2; the D is unclear. This CDR3 region has 15 residues. V was cut by 0 bases and J by 0 bases, with 8 bases left in between. This CDR3 is CASSLASAANYGYTF. The CDR3 nucleotides are TGTGCCAGCAGTTTAGCGTCCGCCGCTAACTATGGCTACACCTTC.

J is TRBJ1-4 and V is TRBV6-5; possible D gene TRBD1, 5 bases. Germline assignment: CDR1 MNHEY and CDR2 SVGAGI. V was shortened by 1 base and J by 3 bases, with 9 bases between the two germline ends. The CDR3 sequence is 15 residues long. The CDR3, as DNA: TGTGCCAGCAGTTACTTCGGGGCTCCTAATGAAAAACTGTTTTTT. Translated: CASSYFGAPNEKLFF.

V is TRBV6-1 and J is TRBJ2-5; a possible D gene is TRBD2 (6 bases). V lost 7 bases and J 0 bases, leaving 12 bases between the germline ends. CDR1 and CDR2 (germline): MNHNS, SASEGT. This CDR3 contains 14 residues. The CDR3 sequence is CASTAGYDQETQYF. DNA of the CDR3: TGTGCCAGCACGGCGGGGTACGACCAAGAGACCCAGTACTTC.

This clonotype has only a few counts. The CDR3 here is CASSDVENTEAFF. The CDR3 bases are TGCGCCAGCAGTGACGTAGAGAACACTGAAGCTTTCTTT. J is TRBJ1-1 and V is TRBV5-1; D is unresolved. The CDR3 spans 13 residues. The V end lost 5 bases, the J end lost 1 base, and 9 bases lay between the germline ends. CDR1 is SGHRS and CDR2 is YFSETQ in the germline V gene.

This clonotype was recorded at least ten times. The V call is TRBV20-1, the J call TRBJ1-1; D gene ambiguous. This CDR3 comprises 13 residues. Trimming removed 0 bases at V and 4 bases at J, with 9 bases between. Germline CDR1 is DFQATT and CDR2 is SNEGSKA (reference sequence). This CDR3 reads CSARDLTATEAFF. DNA for the CDR3: TGCAGTGCTAGAGATTTGACGGCCACTGAAGCTTTCTTT.

This clonotype has a handful of counts. The chain links TRBV2 to TRBJ1-2; TRBD1 might be the D (6 bases). V gave up 5 bases and J gave up 2 bases, with 12 bases separating them. From germline, CDR1 is SNHLY and CDR2 FYNNEI. The CDR3 is 14 residues long. The chain's CDR3 is CASSQSDRNYGYTF. For the CDR3, the DNA is TGTGCCAGCAGTCAATCGGACAGAAACTATGGCTACACCTTC. Based on the CDR3 plus reference TRBV2 and TRBJ1-2, the full variable domain is EPEVTQTPSHQVTQMGQEVILRCVPISNHLYFYWYRQILGQKVEFLVSFYNNEISEKSEIFDDQFSVERPDGSNFTLKIRSTKLEDSAMYFCASSQSDRNYGYTFGSGTRLTVV.

In this sample, this clonotype turned up many times. The chain employs TRBV12-3 or TRBV12-4 and TRBJ1-2; TRBD1 is a possible D gene (6 bases). The CDR3 extends over 13 amino acids. V lost 5 bases to trimming and J lost 6 bases, with 13 bases between them. The CDR3 sequence: CASSQQGRDGYTF. DNA for the CDR3: TGTGCCAGCAGTCAACAGGGTCGTGATGGCTACACCTTC.

The chain joins TRBV6-2 or TRBV6-3 to TRBJ1-5; TRBD1 might be the D (5 bases). The V end was cut by 6 bases, the J end by 3 bases, with 9 bases between. The CDR3 loop spans 13 amino acids. Germline lookup yields CDR1 MNHEY and CDR2 SVGEGT. The DNA of the CDR3 is TGTGCCAGCAGACCCAGGGCCAATCAGCCCCAGCATTTT. Translating gives CASRPRANQPQHF.

In its sample, this clonotype was seen a few times. This chain uses TRBV27 with TRBJ2-7; TRBD1 is a possible D gene (6 bases). The CDR3 totals 14 residues. The V gene's germline CDR1 is MNHEY and CDR2 SMNVEV (reference sequence). Trimming left V 5 bases short and J 3 bases short, with 14 bases between. The CDR3 sequence is CASSRTEVDYEQYF. CDR3 sequence (DNA): TGTGCCAGCAGTAGGACAGAGGTAGACTACGAGCAGTACTTC.

This rearrangement joins TRBV5-1 to TRBJ2-2; 9 nucleotides agree with TRBD2. Trimming removed 4 bases from V and 7 bases from J; junction bases left unmatched: 11. This CDR3 region has 16 residues. The germline V gene has CDR1 SGHRS and CDR2 YFSETQ. The CDR3 reads CASSRRAGGPDGELFF. In DNA, the CDR3 is TGCGCCAGCAGCCGTCGCGCGGGAGGGCCGGACGGGGAGCTGTTTTTT.

This clonotype has only a few counts. The V gene is TRBV29-1, the J gene TRBJ2-3, with 11 bases aligning to TRBD2. V lost 4 bases and J lost 2; bases outside the gene matches: 5. Germline CDR1 is SQVTM and CDR2 is ANQGSEA. CDR3 size: 15 residues. CDR3: CSVVGTSGTTDTQYF. CDR3 DNA sequence: TGCAGCGTTGTGGGGACTAGCGGAACCACAGATACGCAGTATTTT.

The rearrangement links TRBV6-5 to TRBJ2-7; D gene uncertain. Per germline, CDR1 MNHEY and CDR2 SVGAGI. The CDR3 is made up of 14 amino acids. Between the trimmed V and J ends, which lost 0 bases and 2 bases, there was a span of 8 bases. This CDR3 is CASSYSVGPYEQYF. CDR3 in DNA: TGTGCCAGCAGTTACTCGGTGGGCCCCTACGAGCAGTACTTC.

This clonotype was picked up a small number of times. The gene calls are TRBV28 and TRBJ1-2, with a tentative D call TRBD1 (6 bases). Trimming shortened V by 4 bases and J by 9 bases, and 18 bases separated the two germline ends. Germline CDR1 and CDR2: MDHEN and SYDVKM. The CDR3 runs 14 residues. The CDR3 reads CASSSSGEVRSYTF. The CDR3 DNA is TGTGCCAGCAGTTCTTCAGGGGAAGTACGCAGCTACACCTTC.

The chain has TRBV18 and TRBJ2-7; D possibly matches TRBD1 or TRBD2 (5 bases each). Germline assignment: CDR1 KGHSH and CDR2 LQKENI. The CDR3 covers 13 residues. The V end was cut by 4 bases, the J end by 6 bases, with 13 bases between. The CDR3 loop is CASSQFSGAEQYF. DNA for the CDR3: TGTGCCAGCTCACAGTTTTCCGGGGCCGAGCAGTACTTC.

The genes are TRBV12-3 or TRBV12-4 and TRBJ2-1; D uncertain. CDR3 length: 14 residues. V lost 6 bases and J lost 4, with 13 bases in between. The CDR3 coding sequence is TGTGCCAGCAGCCGCGTCTTGGGGTACAATGAGCAGTTCTTC. It is translated as CASSRVLGYNEQFF.

This clonotype was counted many times. The rearrangement joins TRBV6-1 to TRBJ1-5; D gene ambiguous. The CDR3 is made up of 17 amino acids. From germline, CDR1 is MNHNS and CDR2 SASEGT. The ends were cut back, 6 bases at V and 2 bases at J, with 20 bases in the middle. The CDR3 nucleotides read TGTGCCAGCAGCCCTCTTCGACGGGCTTTAGGCAATCAGCCCCAGCATTTT. This sequence encodes CASSPLRRALGNQPQHF.

The chain employs TRBV20-1 and TRBJ2-5; 8 bases line up with TRBD1. CDR3 length: 13 residues. V shed 6 bases and J 4 bases; nucleotides not matched to a gene: 7. Germline assignment: CDR1 DFQATT and CDR2 SNEGSKA (reference sequence). CDR3: CSAPDRVSETQYF. CDR3 in DNA: TGCAGTGCCCCGGACAGGGTCTCAGAGACCCAGTACTTC.

CDR3 in amino acids: CASSYTHPGELFF. The CDR3 nucleotides are TGCGCCAGCAGCTACACCCACCCCGGGGAGCTGTTTTTT. The rearrangement joins TRBV5-1 to TRBJ2-2; no clear D gene. Germline CDR1 SGHRS, CDR2 YFSETQ. The CDR3 runs to 13 residues. V lost 3 bases and J 6 bases, leaving 9 bases between the germline ends.

The table lists this clonotype with a few counts. The J gene is TRBJ1-2, the V gene TRBV20-1; 7 bases line up with TRBD1. With 6 bases clipped from V and 3 bases from J, the junction kept 4 bases outside the gene matches. The CDR3 loop spans 12 amino acids. Germline V gene lookup returns CDR1 DFQATT and CDR2 SNEGSKA (reference sequence). CDR3 protein: CSATGADYGYTF. CDR3 DNA: TGCAGTGCCACAGGGGCCGACTATGGCTACACCTTC.

This sequence joins TRBV16 and TRBJ2-7, with D unresolved. The V end was cut by 2 bases, the J end by 7 bases, with 18 bases between. This CDR3 has 15 amino acids. CDR1 is KGHSY and CDR2 is FQNENV in the germline V gene. Written as DNA, the CDR3 is TGTGCCAGCAGCCAAGAATGGAAGCAGGTGGCTGAGCAGTACTTC. The encoded protein is CASSQEWKQVAEQYF.

The chain carries TRBV20-1 and TRBJ2-4; D gene ambiguous. There are 14 residues in the CDR3. In germline, CDR1 is DFQATT, CDR2 SNEGSKA (reference sequence). Trimming took off 4 bases at V and 3 bases at J, with 13 bases between the two ends. The CDR3: CSAIQALVKNIQYF. CDR3 nucleotide sequence: TGCAGTGCTATTCAGGCGCTCGTCAAAAACATTCAGTACTTC.

The chain carries TRBV12-3 or TRBV12-4 and TRBJ1-6; maybe TRBD1 (5 bases). V was pared by 0 bases and J by 7 bases, with 10 bases between. The CDR3 sequence is 15 residues long. The CDR3 sequence is CASSLAAGLNSPLHF. Written as DNA, the CDR3 is TGTGCCAGCAGTTTAGCCGCAGGGCTAAATTCACCCCTCCACTTT.

This clonotype appeared many times. V usage is TRBV12-3 or TRBV12-4 and J usage is TRBJ1-5; D unresolved. The CDR3 is 15 amino acids. Trimming removed 1 base from V and 6 bases from J, with 13 bases in between. CDR3 DNA: TGTGCCAGCAGTTTAGACTCGGGCCGGACTCAGCCCCAGCATTTT. It is translated as CASSLDSGRTQPQHF.

The chain combines TRBV5-1 with TRBJ2-7, with a weak D call TRBD1 (6 bases). This CDR3 is built from 13 residues. V was pared by 0 bases and J by 11 bases, with 15 bases between. Per germline, CDR1 SGHRS and CDR2 YFSETQ. The CDR3 here is CASSLGQGTEEYF. In nucleotides, the CDR3 is TGCGCCAGCAGCTTGGGGCAGGGGACGGAGGAGTACTTC.